One sample yielded the 20 T cell receptor beta chains listed below, sequenced in a study of tumor-infiltrating lymphocytes in primary liver carcinoma. Co-extraction of both nucleic acids (RNA and DNA) used roughly 19-33 mg of unsorted bulk tissue. TCR beta cDNA was reverse-transcribed from roughly 520 ng of total RNA. The reaction used a constant-region primer and ProtoScript II reverse transcriptase. What produced the TCR beta libraries was three nested multiplex PCR rounds using slightly modified ARM-PCR. The two initial PCR rounds, roughly 9 cycles each, used TRBV1-TRBV30 forward and C-beta reverse primers. Each CDR3 protein is one row after TCRdb ran MiXCR on the multiplex PCR reads. Of about 120,000 distinct CDR3 sequences in the sample, 55% to 70% were seen once. The specimen was tumor-adjacent normal liver tissue. The receptors shown here come from a woman aged 55-69 years with primary liver carcinoma and hepatitis B virus infection.

The chain links TRBV12-3 or TRBV12-4 to TRBJ2-3; no clear D gene. CDR3 size: 11 residues. V was pared by 3 bases and J by 8 bases, with 6 bases between. The CDR3 loop reads CASSLVGTQYF. DNA of the CDR3: TGTGCCAGCAGTTTGGTGGGTACGCAGTATTTT.

The rearrangement joins TRBV4-1 to TRBJ2-3; D unresolved. There are 15 residues in the CDR3. Trimming stripped 9 bases from V and 2 bases from J, with 18 bases between. Germline V CDR1 and CDR2: MGHRA, YSYEKL. This CDR3 reads CARNPLSSTTDTQYF. CDR3 nucleotides: TGCGCCAGGAACCCCTTATCCTCCACCACAGATACGCAGTATTTT.

Details on this clonotype: This sequence may be a read error, since a much larger clone differs from it by one base. The chain is built from TRBV4-1 and TRBJ1-4, with a weak D call TRBD1 (5 bases). This CDR3 spans 15 amino acids. The V end lost 1 base, the J end lost 3 bases, and 9 bases lay between the germline ends. CDR1 is MGHRA and CDR2 is YSYEKL in the germline V gene. The CDR3, as DNA: TGCGCCAGCAGCCAAGTCGACAGATCTAATGAAAAACTGTTTTTT. As protein: CASSQVDRSNEKLFF.

Turning to this clonotype: One end of the junction is discordant with germline, which a read error may explain. CDR3 residues: CASSQDGDQPQHF. Written as DNA, the CDR3 is TGCGCCAGCAGTCAGGATGGCGATCAGCCCCAACATTTT. This chain uses TRBV10-1 with TRBJ1-5; D call uncertain. The CDR3 has 13 amino acids. CDR1 and CDR2 (germline): WNHNN, SYGVQD (reference sequence).

Of note for this clonotype: One end of the junction is discordant with germline, which a read error may explain. The chain couples TRBV6-5 to TRBJ2-6, with D perhaps matching TRBD1 (6 bases). CDR3 length equals 17 residues. Germline CDR1 MNHEY, CDR2 SVGAGI. The CDR3 is CASREGETFPGANVMTF. In nucleotides, the CDR3 is TGTGCCAGCAGAGAGGGGGAGACCTTCCCTGGGGCCAACGTCATGACTTTC.

This clonotype turned up a few times. The rearrangement uses TRBV28 and TRBJ1-2; perhaps TRBD1 as D (6 bases). In germline, CDR1 is MDHEN, CDR2 SYDVKM. The V end was cut by 6 bases, the J end by 6 bases, with 17 bases between. CDR3 size: 14 residues. The DNA of the CDR3 is TGTGCCAGCAGCTCTACAGGGTCCAGGGATGGCTACACCTTC. Protein sequence: CASSSTGSRDGYTF.

A word on this clonotype: This may come from a read error, since a much larger clone is one base off. The CDR3 DNA is TGTGCCAGCACCGACCTCCACCAGCAAGAGACCCAGTACTTC. This sequence encodes CASTDLHQQETQYF. The chain uses TRBV7-9 and TRBJ2-5, with D unclear. The V end was cut by 7 bases, the J end by 2 bases, with 14 bases between. This CDR3 contains 14 residues. Germline lookup yields CDR1 SEHNR and CDR2 FQNEAQ (reference sequence).

The rearrangement uses TRBV14 and TRBJ2-3, with TRBD2 matching 12 bases. The CDR3 consists of 15 residues. Germline V gene sequence: CDR1 SGHDN, CDR2 FVKESK. Trimming at V came to 10 bases and at J to 6 bases, leaving 11 bases not matched to a gene. This CDR3 reads CATTYGTSGCDTQYF. The CDR3, as DNA: TGTGCCACCACCTACGGGACTAGCGGGTGTGATACGCAGTATTTT.

Worth noting for this clonotype: Possible read error: a much larger clone is one base away. The chain uses TRBV6-1 and TRBJ2-2; 10 bases map to TRBD1. This CDR3 spans 15 amino acids. Germline V gene sequence: CDR1 MNHNS, CDR2 SASEGT. The CDR3 spells CASREDRGTTGELVF. The CDR3 DNA reads TGTGCCAGCAGGGAGGACAGGGGGACCACCGGGGAGCTGGTTTTT.

As regards this clonotype: In this CDR3 the conserved last residue, phenylalanine or tryptophan, is missing, so a read error is likely. The chain carries TRBV11-3 and TRBJ2-1, with TRBD1 matching over 7 bases. The CDR3 has 13 amino acids. Germline CDR1 and CDR2: SGHNT and YENEEA. The CDR3 region has the DNA TGTGCCAGCAGCCGGGACAGAAGCAATGGGCAGTTCTCC. It yields the protein CASSRDRSNGQFS.

A few counts support this clonotype. A much larger clone sits a single nucleotide away, making a read error possible. The chain joins TRBV6-2 or TRBV6-3 to TRBJ2-7; D is ambiguous. The V gene lost 6 bases and the J gene lost 3 bases, with 21 bases spanning the gap. CDR3 length: 16 amino acids. CDR1 is MNHEY, CDR2 SVGEGT, per germline. CDR3 protein: CASSCPRSGGRYEQYF. CDR3 bases: TGTGCCAGCAGCTGTCCCCGCTCGGGTGGACGCTACGAGCAGTACTTC.

On this clonotype: One end of the junction does not line up with germline, which may come from a read error. This chain uses TRBV12-3 or TRBV12-4 with TRBJ2-1, with D unclear. The length of the CDR3 is 12 residues. The chain's CDR3 is CASSASQQRPLF. CDR3 nucleotide sequence: TGTGCCAGCAGTGCTTCCCAGCAAAGGCCGCTCTTT.

Note on this clonotype: Sequence at one end of the junction differs from germline and may be a read error. The chain has TRBV11-2 and TRBJ2-3; D is perhaps TRBD1 (6 bases). Germline CDR1 and CDR2: SGHAT and FQNNGV. The CDR3 has 14 amino acids. The CDR3 sequence: CAGTLGTSTYTQYF. The CDR3 region has the DNA TGTGCCGGCACTCTCGGGACAAGCACATATACGCAGTATTTT.

Regarding this clonotype: A clone one base away is much larger, so this may be a read error. The chain recombines TRBV7-9 with TRBJ1-5; perhaps TRBD1 as D (6 bases). Germline CDR1 SEHNR, CDR2 FQNEAQ (reference sequence). This CDR3 is 15 amino acids long. CDR3 sequence reads: CASSLGQASNQPRHF. In nucleotides, the CDR3 is TGTGCCAGCAGCTTGGGACAAGCTTCCAATCAGCCCCGGCATTTT.

In this sample, this clonotype turned up once. Being one base from a much bigger clone, this may be a read error. This chain connects TRBV7-9 to TRBJ1-2; D call uncertain. The V gene lost 4 bases and the J gene lost 5 bases, with 8 bases spanning the gap. There are 12 residues in the CDR3. Germline V gene lookup returns CDR1 SEHNR and CDR2 FQNEAQ (reference sequence). The CDR3 region is CASSSNIYGYTF. CDR3 in DNA: TGTGCCAGCAGCTCAAACATTTATGGCTACACCTTC.

This rearrangement joins TRBV12-3 or TRBV12-4 to TRBJ1-3; the D is unclear. The length of the CDR3 is 16 residues. V lost 3 bases to trimming and J lost 2 bases, with 14 bases between them. CDR3 sequence: CASSFRVHDTGNTIYF. The CDR3 coding sequence is TGTGCCAGCAGTTTTAGGGTCCACGATACTGGAAACACCATATATTTT.

As regards this clonotype: A much larger clone is a single base away; this may be a read error. V gene TRBV5-1 combines with J gene TRBJ2-5, with TRBD1 as a possible D gene (6 bases). Germline values: CDR1 SGHRS, CDR2 YFSETQ. The CDR3 is 14 amino acids. CDR3 protein: CAGSLAIQGETQYF. The CDR3 DNA is TGCGCCGGCAGCTTGGCTATACAGGGAGAGACCCAGTACTTC.

This clonotype was observed a handful of times. The V and J genes are TRBV11-3 and TRBJ2-1; D is perhaps TRBD1 (5 bases). Germline-derived CDR1 and CDR2 are SGHNT and YENEEA. The CDR3 has 13 residues. The CDR3 region is CVNSSPRVRGQFF. The CDR3 DNA reads as TGTGTCAACAGCTCACCTCGGGTTAGGGGGCAGTTCTTC.

The chain combines TRBV20-1 with TRBJ2-3, with D maybe TRBD2 (5 bases). The CDR3 runs to 17 residues. The V end lost 4 bases, the J end lost 6 bases, and 26 bases lay between the germline ends. CDR1 DFQATT and CDR2 SNEGSKA come from the germline V gene (reference sequence). The CDR3 DNA follows: TGCAGTGCTACCAAACCCGAGGGTACCACTGCTATGGATACGCAGTATTTT. It yields the protein CSATKPEGTTAMDTQYF.

The sample holds a few counts of this clonotype. It may be a read error: a sequence one base away is much more abundant. The conserved final phenylalanine or tryptophan is absent from the CDR3, which likely points to a read error. V and J are TRBV6-1 and TRBJ2-7, with D unresolved. Germline lookup yields CDR1 MNHNS and CDR2 SASEGT. V was pared by 9 bases and J by 3 bases, with 6 bases between. This CDR3 spans 10 amino acids. In DNA, the CDR3 is TGTGCCAGTTCGCACTACGAGCAGTACCTC. Translation gives CASSHYEQYL.